Below, one T cell receptor beta chain is given with its context. Antigen specificity is unknown. Profiled with immunoSEQ multiplex PCR; TCRdb holds only in-frame clones, not every one. The table lists about 2.1 million clones, around 93% of them singletons. Germline V lookup: CDR1 SQVTM, CDR2 ANQGSEA. V was pared by 5 bases and J by 4 bases, with 18 bases between. The CDR3 is 14 residues long. These data come from a study of shared clonotypes between healthy human individuals. General study results and limits: Generation of non-shared clonotypes was less probable than generation of clonotypes shared by all four donors. The sharing of roughly 5% of naive CD4 clonotypes was seen across a handful of donors.

Positively selected for CCR7, the CD45RO-negative cells used as naive CD8 cells excluded terminally differentiated effector memory CD45RA+ cells. V gene TRBV29-1 combines with J gene TRBJ2-7, with D possibly being TRBD1 (6 bases). Sequencing used naive CD8+ T cells from PBMCs. The TCR comes from a young man in good health. Some clones in this sample may be carry-over from other donors' samples. CDR3 region: CSVFKVGRGYEQYF. The CDR3 region has the DNA TGCAGCGTTTTTAAGGTTGGCAGGGGTTACGAGCAGTACTTC.